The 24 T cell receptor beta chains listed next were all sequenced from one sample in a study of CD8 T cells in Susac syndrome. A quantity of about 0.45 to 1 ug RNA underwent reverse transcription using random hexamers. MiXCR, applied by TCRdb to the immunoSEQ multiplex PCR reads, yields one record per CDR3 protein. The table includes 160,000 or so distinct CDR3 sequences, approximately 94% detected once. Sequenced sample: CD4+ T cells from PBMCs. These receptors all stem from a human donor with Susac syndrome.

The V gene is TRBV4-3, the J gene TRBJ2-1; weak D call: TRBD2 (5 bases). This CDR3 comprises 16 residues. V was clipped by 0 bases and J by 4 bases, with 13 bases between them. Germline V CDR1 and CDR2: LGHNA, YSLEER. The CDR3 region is CASSQEPQPGYNEQFF. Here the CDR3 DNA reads TGCGCCAGCAGCCAAGAACCCCAGCCGGGGTACAATGAGCAGTTCTTC.

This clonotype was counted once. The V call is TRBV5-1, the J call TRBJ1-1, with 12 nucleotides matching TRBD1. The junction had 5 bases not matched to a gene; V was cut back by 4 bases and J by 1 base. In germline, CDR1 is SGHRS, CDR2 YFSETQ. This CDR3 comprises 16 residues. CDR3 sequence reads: CASSLGDRGRNTEAFF. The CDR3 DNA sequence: TGCGCCAGCAGCCTGGGGGACAGGGGGCGGAACACTGAAGCTTTCTTT.

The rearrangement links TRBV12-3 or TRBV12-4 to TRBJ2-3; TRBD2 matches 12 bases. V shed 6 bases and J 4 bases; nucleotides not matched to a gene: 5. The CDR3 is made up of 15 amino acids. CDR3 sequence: CASRLGLAGSDTQYF. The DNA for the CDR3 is TGTGCCAGCAGACTCGGACTAGCGGGGTCAGATACGCAGTATTTT.

The DNA of the CDR3 is TGTGCCAGTAGTATCCCCGGGGACGAGCAGTACTTC. This sequence encodes CASSIPGDEQYF. The rearrangement links TRBV19 to TRBJ2-7; a possible D gene is TRBD2 (5 bases). With 3 bases removed from V and 5 bases from J, the gap between germline ends came to 8 bases. The CDR3 loop spans 12 amino acids. The germline CDR1 and CDR2 sequences are LNHDA and SQIVND (reference sequence).

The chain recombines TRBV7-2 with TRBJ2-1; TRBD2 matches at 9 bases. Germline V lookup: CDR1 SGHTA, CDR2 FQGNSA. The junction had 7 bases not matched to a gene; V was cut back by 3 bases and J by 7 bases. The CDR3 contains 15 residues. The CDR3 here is CASSLGRGGMNEQFF. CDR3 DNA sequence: TGTGCCAGCAGCTTGGGGCGGGGGGGCATGAATGAGCAGTTCTTC.

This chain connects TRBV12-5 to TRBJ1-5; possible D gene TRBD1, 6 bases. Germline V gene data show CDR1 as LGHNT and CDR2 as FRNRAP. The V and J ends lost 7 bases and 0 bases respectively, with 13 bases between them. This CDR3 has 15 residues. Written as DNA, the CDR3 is TGTGCTAGTGCTGGTGGGACATATAGCAATCAGCCCCAGCATTTT. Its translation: CASAGGTYSNQPQHF.

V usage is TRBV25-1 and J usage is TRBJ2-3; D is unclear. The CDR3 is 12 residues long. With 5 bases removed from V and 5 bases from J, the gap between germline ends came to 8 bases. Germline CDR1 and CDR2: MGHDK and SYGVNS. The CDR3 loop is CASSSPVDTQYF. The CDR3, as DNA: TGTGCCAGCAGTTCCCCCGTAGATACGCAGTATTTT.

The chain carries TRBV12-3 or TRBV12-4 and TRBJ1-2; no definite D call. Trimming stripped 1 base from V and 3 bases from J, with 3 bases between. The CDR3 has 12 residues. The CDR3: CASSLEDYGYTF. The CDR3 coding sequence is TGTGCCAGCAGTTTAGAGGACTATGGCTACACCTTC.

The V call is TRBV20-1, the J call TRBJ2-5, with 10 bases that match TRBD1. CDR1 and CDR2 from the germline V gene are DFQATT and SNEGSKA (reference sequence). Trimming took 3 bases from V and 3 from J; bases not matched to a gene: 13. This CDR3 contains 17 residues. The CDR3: CSASRPGTGVGKETQYF. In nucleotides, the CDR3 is TGCAGTGCTAGCCGTCCCGGGACAGGGGTAGGGAAAGAGACCCAGTACTTC.

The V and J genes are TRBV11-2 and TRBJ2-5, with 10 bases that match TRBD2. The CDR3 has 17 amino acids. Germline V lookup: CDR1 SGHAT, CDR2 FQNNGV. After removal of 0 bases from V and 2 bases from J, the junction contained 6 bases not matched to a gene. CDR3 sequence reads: CASSLDQRGGFQETQYF. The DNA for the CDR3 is TGTGCCAGCAGCTTAGATCAGCGGGGGGGATTTCAAGAGACCCAGTACTTC.

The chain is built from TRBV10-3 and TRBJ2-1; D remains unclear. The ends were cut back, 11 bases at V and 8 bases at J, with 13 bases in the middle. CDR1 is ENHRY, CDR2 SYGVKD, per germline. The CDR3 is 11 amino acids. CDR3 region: CAVKGVHEQFF. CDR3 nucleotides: TGTGCCGTAAAGGGTGTCCATGAGCAGTTCTTC.

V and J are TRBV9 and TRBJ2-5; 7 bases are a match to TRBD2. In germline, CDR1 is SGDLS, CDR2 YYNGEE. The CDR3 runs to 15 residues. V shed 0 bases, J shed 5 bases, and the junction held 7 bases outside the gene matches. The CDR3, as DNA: TGTGCCAGCAGCGTAGGGGCTAGCGGATATGAGACCCAGTACTTC. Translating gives CASSVGASGYETQYF.

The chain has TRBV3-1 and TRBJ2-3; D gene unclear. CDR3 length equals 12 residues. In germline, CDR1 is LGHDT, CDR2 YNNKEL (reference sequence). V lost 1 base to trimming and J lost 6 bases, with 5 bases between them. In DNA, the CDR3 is TGTGCCAGCAGCCAAGTCTCGGATACGCAGTATTTT. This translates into CASSQVSDTQYF.

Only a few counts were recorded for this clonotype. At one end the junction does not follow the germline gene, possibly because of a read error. The CDR3 spells CASSQGTSGYQETQYF. In DNA, the CDR3 is TGTGCCAGCAGCCAAGGGACTAGCGGGTACCAAGAGACCCAGTACTTC. V usage is TRBV4-3 and J usage is TRBJ2-5, with 12 bases identical to TRBD2. CDR1 LGHNA and CDR2 YSLEER come from the germline V gene. The CDR3 loop spans 16 amino acids.

The CDR3 sequence: CAWRGDRGSYEQYF. The DNA of the CDR3 is TGTGCCTGGCGTGGAGACAGGGGCTCCTACGAGCAGTACTTC. The chain joins TRBV30 to TRBJ2-7, with 8 bases fitting TRBD1. This CDR3 has 14 residues. CDR1 GTSNPN and CDR2 SVGIG come from the germline V gene (reference sequence). Trimming at V came to 5 bases and at J to 0 bases, leaving 6 bases not matched to a gene.

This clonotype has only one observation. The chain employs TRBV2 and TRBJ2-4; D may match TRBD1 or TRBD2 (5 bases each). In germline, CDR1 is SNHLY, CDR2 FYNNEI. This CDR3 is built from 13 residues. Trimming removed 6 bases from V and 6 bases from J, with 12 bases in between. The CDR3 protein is CASRQDGANIQYF. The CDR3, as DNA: TGTGCCAGCAGGCAGGACGGGGCAAACATTCAGTACTTC.

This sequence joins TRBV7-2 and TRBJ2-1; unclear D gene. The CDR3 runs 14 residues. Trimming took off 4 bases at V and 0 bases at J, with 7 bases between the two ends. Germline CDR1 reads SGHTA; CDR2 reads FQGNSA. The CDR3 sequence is CASSSLSSYNEQFF. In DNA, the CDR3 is TGTGCCAGCAGCTCCCTTAGCTCCTACAATGAGCAGTTCTTC.

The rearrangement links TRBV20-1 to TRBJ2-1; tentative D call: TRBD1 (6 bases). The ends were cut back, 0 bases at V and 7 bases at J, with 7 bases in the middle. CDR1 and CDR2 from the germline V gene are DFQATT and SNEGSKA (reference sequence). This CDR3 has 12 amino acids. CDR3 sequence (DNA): TGCAGTGCTAGAGATAGGGGGAATGAGCAGTTCTTC. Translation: CSARDRGNEQFF.

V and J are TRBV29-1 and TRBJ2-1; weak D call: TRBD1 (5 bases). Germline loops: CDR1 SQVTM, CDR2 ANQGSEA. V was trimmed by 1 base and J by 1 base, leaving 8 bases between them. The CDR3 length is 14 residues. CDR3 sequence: CSVEGGDSYNEQFF. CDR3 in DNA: TGCAGCGTTGAAGGGGGCGATTCCTACAATGAGCAGTTCTTC.

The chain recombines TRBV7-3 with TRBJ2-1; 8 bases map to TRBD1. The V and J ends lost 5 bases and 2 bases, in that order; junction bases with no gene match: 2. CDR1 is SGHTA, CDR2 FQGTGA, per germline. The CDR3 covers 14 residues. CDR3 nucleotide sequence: TGTGCCAGCAGCGAGGGACAGGCCTACAATGAGCAGTTCTTC. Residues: CASSEGQAYNEQFF.

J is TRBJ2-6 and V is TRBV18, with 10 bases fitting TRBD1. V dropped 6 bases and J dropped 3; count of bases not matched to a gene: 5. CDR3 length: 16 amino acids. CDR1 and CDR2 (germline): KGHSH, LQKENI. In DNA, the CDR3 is TGTGCCAGCTCCCTTGACAGGGGGCTTGGGGCCAACGTCCTGACTTTC. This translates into CASSLDRGLGANVLTF.

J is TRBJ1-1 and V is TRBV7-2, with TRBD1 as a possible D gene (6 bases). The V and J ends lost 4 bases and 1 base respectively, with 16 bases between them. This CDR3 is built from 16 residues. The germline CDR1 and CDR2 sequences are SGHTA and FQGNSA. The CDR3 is CASSSSGAVRNTEAFF. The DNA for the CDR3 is TGTGCCAGCAGCTCTTCAGGGGCGGTGAGGAACACTGAAGCTTTCTTT.

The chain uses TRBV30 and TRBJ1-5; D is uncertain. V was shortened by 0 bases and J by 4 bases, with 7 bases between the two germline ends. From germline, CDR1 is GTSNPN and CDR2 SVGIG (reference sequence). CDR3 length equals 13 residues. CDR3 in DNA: TGTGCCTGGAGTGTAGCGGAAAATCAGCCCCAGCATTTT. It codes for CAWSVAENQPQHF.

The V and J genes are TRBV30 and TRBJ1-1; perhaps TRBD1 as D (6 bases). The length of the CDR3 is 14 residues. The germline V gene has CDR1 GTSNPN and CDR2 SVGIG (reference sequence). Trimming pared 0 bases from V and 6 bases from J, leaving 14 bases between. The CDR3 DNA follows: TGTGCCTGGAGTGTATACAGGGTGGGGTCTGAAGCTTTCTTT. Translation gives CAWSVYRVGSEAFF.